These 28 T cell receptor beta chains share one sample of origin, sequenced in a study of blood T cell repertoires in COVID-19. Using immunoSEQ multiplex PCR, the repertoire was profiled, and TCRdb retains in-frame clones only, with some absent. This table has 130,000 to 150,000 clones, around 85% appearing once. Sequencing input: peripheral blood. Receptors were obtained from a woman in her 40s with active or convalescent COVID-19.

The J gene is TRBJ2-7, the V gene TRBV30; TRBD1 aligns across 8 bases. J was trimmed by 3 bases and V by 1 base; bases with no gene match: 2. CDR1 GTSNPN and CDR2 SVGIG come from the germline V gene (reference sequence). The CDR3 spans 13 residues. The CDR3 sequence: CAWSADRGYEQYF. The CDR3 DNA follows: TGTGCCTGGAGTGCAGACAGGGGCTACGAGCAGTACTTC.

V is TRBV2 and J is TRBJ1-5; a weak D match, TRBD1 (6 bases). The CDR3 loop spans 15 amino acids. Trimming shortened V by 4 bases and J by 4 bases, and 14 bases separated the two germline ends. Looked up from germline, CDR1 is SNHLY and CDR2 is FYNNEI. CDR3 residues: CASSVGGGGNQPQHF. The CDR3 region has the DNA TGTGCCAGCAGTGTCGGGGGAGGGGGGAATCAGCCCCAGCATTTT.

V is TRBV19 and J is TRBJ1-1, with D perhaps TRBD1 (5 bases). The V gene lost 3 bases and the J gene lost 1 base, with 12 bases spanning the gap. This CDR3 contains 15 residues. Germline V gene lookup returns CDR1 LNHDA and CDR2 SQIVND (reference sequence). The DNA for the CDR3 is TGTGCCAGTAGTATCCCCAGGGCTTGGAACACTGAAGCTTTCTTT. Its translation: CASSIPRAWNTEAFF.

The genes are TRBV5-8 and TRBJ1-5; the D is unclear. The germline gives CDR1 SGHTS, CDR2 YDEGEE. The CDR3 runs to 14 residues. The germline V and J ends were trimmed by 0 bases and 1 base, with 5 bases remaining between them. The CDR3 coding sequence is TGTGCCAGCAGCTTGGAGCTGAGCAATCAGCCCCAGCATTTT. Protein: CASSLELSNQPQHF.

V and J are TRBV5-1 and TRBJ2-7; a possible D gene is TRBD2 (6 bases). The germline V gene has CDR1 SGHRS and CDR2 YFSETQ. Trimming removed 2 bases at V and 7 bases at J, with 19 bases between. This CDR3 is 15 amino acids long. The CDR3 coding sequence is TGCGCCAGCAGCTTTGTGTCGGGGGACCGGGGGGAGCAGTACTTC. Translating gives CASSFVSGDRGEQYF.

The chain is built from TRBV24-1 and TRBJ2-1, with D perhaps matching TRBD1 (5 bases). V was cut by 3 bases and J by 0 bases, with 11 bases left in between. The CDR3 totals 16 residues. The germline V gene encodes CDR1 KGHDR and CDR2 SFDVKD. CDR3 coding DNA: TGTGCCACCAGTGATCTCCAGGGTGGCTCCTACAATGAGCAGTTCTTC. As protein: CATSDLQGGSYNEQFF.

This clone was seen just once. V is TRBV29-1 and J is TRBJ2-1; TRBD2 agrees at 11 bases. Trimming took 4 bases from V and 7 from J; bases not matched to a gene: 18. CDR1 SQVTM and CDR2 ANQGSEA come from the germline V gene. The CDR3 extends over 18 amino acids. In DNA form, the CDR3 reads TGCAGCGTTGTTGGTGGGCTAGCGGGGGGCCTGGCACTAAATGAGCAGTTCTTC. This translates into CSVVGGLAGGLALNEQFF.

This rearrangement joins TRBV19 to TRBJ2-2; 9 bases are shared with TRBD1. Germline values: CDR1 LNHDA, CDR2 SQIVND (reference sequence). The CDR3 sequence is 15 residues long. Unmatched junction bases numbered 9, after V lost 7 bases and J lost 6 bases. The CDR3 region is CASTIQGARPGELFF. The DNA for the CDR3 is TGTGCCAGTACCATACAGGGGGCGCGGCCCGGGGAGCTGTTTTTT. The variable domain in full, completed from reference TRBV19 and TRBJ2-2, reads DGGITQSPKYLFRKEGQNVTLSCEQNLNHDAMYWYRQDPGQGLRLIYYSQIVNDFQKGDIAEGYSVSREKKESFPLTVTSAQKNPTAFYLCASTIQGARPGELFFGEGSRLTVL.

The chain has TRBV7-2 and TRBJ2-7; 7 bases are a match to TRBD2. This CDR3 spans 16 amino acids. Unmatched junction bases numbered 6, after V lost 1 base and J lost 0 bases. CDR1 SGHTA and CDR2 FQGNSA come from the germline V gene. The CDR3 DNA reads TGTGCCAGCAGCTTAGATAGCGGGCGAAGCTCCTACGAGCAGTACTTC. Its translation: CASSLDSGRSSYEQYF. Complete variable domain (other parts from reference TRBV7-2 and TRBJ2-7): GAGVSQSPSNKVTEKGKDVELRCDPISGHTALYWYRQSLGQGLEFLIYFQGNSAPDKSGLPSDRFSAERTGGSVSTLTIQRTQQEDSAVYLCASSLDSGRSSYEQYFGPGTRLTVT.

This chain joins TRBV9 and TRBJ2-7; TRBD2 aligns across 10 bases. Trimming at V came to 5 bases and at J to 0 bases, leaving 17 bases not matched to a gene. CDR3 length: 19 amino acids. CDR1 is SGDLS, CDR2 YYNGEE, per germline. CDR3 sequence reads: CASSPGAERGGLSSYEQYF. The CDR3 DNA sequence: TGTGCCAGCAGTCCCGGGGCGGAGCGGGGGGGTCTGAGCTCCTACGAGCAGTACTTC. Complete variable domain (other parts from reference TRBV9 and TRBJ2-7): DSGVTQTPKHLITATGQRVTLRCSPRSGDLSVYWYQQSLDQGLQFLIQYYNGEERAKGNILERFSAQQFPDLHSELNLSSLELGDSALYFCASSPGAERGGLSSYEQYFGPGTRLTVT.

Written as DNA, the CDR3 is TGTGCCAGCAGTTTGGCGGGGTATGGGGAGACCCAGTACTTC. This translates into CASSLAGYGETQYF. This chain connects TRBV28 to TRBJ2-5; tentatively, D is TRBD2 (6 bases). The germline gives CDR1 MDHEN, CDR2 SYDVKM. V was shortened by 3 bases and J by 5 bases, with 13 bases between the two germline ends. CDR3 length: 14 amino acids.

V and J are TRBV5-6 and TRBJ2-5; TRBD2 matches at 15 bases. The CDR3 is 18 residues long. With V trimmed by 4 bases and J by 4 bases, 11 bases remained unmatched. From germline, CDR1 is SGHDT and CDR2 YYEEEE. CDR3 sequence reads: CASSPGGLAGGIGETQYF. In DNA form, the CDR3 reads TGTGCCAGCAGCCCCGGCGGACTAGCGGGAGGGATCGGAGAGACCCAGTACTTC. Using reference TRBV5-6 and TRBJ2-5 for the parts outside the CDR3, the full variable domain is DAGVTQSPTHLIKTRGQQVTLRCSPKSGHDTVSWYQQALGQGPQFIFQYYEEEERQRGNFPDRFSGHQFPNYSSELNVNALLLGDSALYLCASSPGGLAGGIGETQYFGPGTRLLVL.

V and J are TRBV19 and TRBJ1-2; possibly TRBD1 for D (5 bases). The CDR3 extends over 14 amino acids. The germline gives CDR1 LNHDA, CDR2 SQIVND (reference sequence). The ends were cut back, 3 bases at V and 1 base at J, with 9 bases in the middle. The CDR3 here is CASSIGARNYGYTF. CDR3 coding DNA: TGTGCCAGTAGTATTGGGGCCCGTAACTATGGCTACACCTTC.

Comments on this clone: Other DNA sequences in this specimen translate into the identical CDR3. V usage is TRBV7-8 and J usage is TRBJ1-2; weak D call: TRBD1 (5 bases). Trimming stripped 0 bases from V and 4 bases from J, with 6 bases between. This CDR3 has 13 amino acids. Germline assignment: CDR1 SGHVS and CDR2 FQNEAQ. CDR3 sequence: CASSLAGVYGYTF. The CDR3 coding sequence is TGTGCCAGCAGCTTAGCAGGGGTCTATGGCTACACCTTC.

The rearrangement links TRBV28 to TRBJ2-1, with TRBD2 identical over 7 bases. The V segment lost 4 bases and the J segment 0 bases; nucleotides outside the gene matches: 15. Germline V gives CDR1 MDHEN, CDR2 SYDVKM. This CDR3 has 19 residues. The CDR3 region has the DNA TGTGCCAGCAGTTCCATAGACGGGGGGAAGCTGAGCTCCTACAATGAGCAGTTCTTC. Residues: CASSSIDGGKLSSYNEQFF. Based on the CDR3 plus reference TRBV28 and TRBJ2-1, the full variable domain is DVKVTQSSRYLVKRTGEKVFLECVQDMDHENMFWYRQDPGLGLRLIYFSYDVKMKEKGDIPEGYSVSREKKERFSLILESASTNQTSMYLCASSSIDGGKLSSYNEQFFGPGTRLTVL.

V and J are TRBV30 and TRBJ1-2, with TRBD1 matching 8 bases. From germline, CDR1 is GTSNPN and CDR2 SVGIG (reference sequence). V dropped 0 bases and J dropped 5; count of bases not matched to a gene: 8. The CDR3 contains 15 residues. CDR3 sequence (DNA): TGTGCCTGGAGTGTATCCAGGACAGGGAGATATGGCTACACCTTC. Amino acids: CAWSVSRTGRYGYTF.

Concerning this clone: The same CDR3 arises from other DNA sequences in this sample as well. The V gene is TRBV18, the J gene TRBJ1-4; D is perhaps TRBD1 (5 bases). Germline-derived CDR1 and CDR2 are KGHSH and LQKENI. V dropped 2 bases and J dropped 4 bases, with 5 bases sitting between them. CDR3 length: 13 residues. The CDR3 is CASSPGHNEKLFF. As DNA, the CDR3 is TGTGCCAGCTCACCAGGACATAATGAAAAACTGTTTTTT. Variable domain in full (rest from reference TRBV18 and TRBJ1-4): NAGVMQNPRHLVRRRGQEARLRCSPMKGHSHVYWYRQLPEEGLKFMVYLQKENIIDESGMPKERFSAEFPKEGPSILRIQQVVRGDSAAYFCASSPGHNEKLFFGSGTQLSVL.

This chain joins TRBV29-1 and TRBJ1-1, with 7 bases identical to TRBD1. CDR1 SQVTM and CDR2 ANQGSEA come from the germline V gene. V trimming: 0 bases; J trimming: 1 base; junction bases outside the gene matches: 8. This CDR3 contains 16 residues. CDR3 region: CSVEDPHRDRNTEAFF. CDR3 nucleotides: TGCAGCGTTGAAGACCCCCACCGGGACAGGAACACTGAAGCTTTCTTT.

The CDR3 reads CASSQGLFPSNYGYTF. The CDR3 bases are TGTGCCAGCTCACAAGGCCTTTTCCCTAGTAACTATGGCTACACCTTC. The genes are TRBV18 and TRBJ1-2; D is unresolved. CDR1 and CDR2 from the germline V gene are KGHSH and LQKENI. Trimming took off 4 bases at V and 1 base at J, with 16 bases between the two ends. The CDR3 loop spans 16 amino acids.

This CDR3 is CASSTGDTQYF. CDR3 DNA: TGCGCCAGCAGCACCGGAGATACGCAGTATTTT. This chain uses TRBV10-1 with TRBJ2-3; D is ambiguous. Trimming shortened V by 6 bases and J by 5 bases, and 6 bases separated the two germline ends. Germline CDR1 is WNHNN and CDR2 is SYGVQD (reference sequence). The CDR3 has 11 residues.

This clone was counted only a few times. CDR3 amino acids: CASSWDRGKSLLSYTF. As DNA, the CDR3 is TGTGCCAGCAGTTGGGACAGGGGGAAATCGTTATTAAGCTACACCTTC. The J gene is TRBJ1-2, the V gene TRBV6-2 or TRBV6-3; 11 bases are shared with TRBD1. The V gene's germline CDR1 is MNHEY and CDR2 SVGEGT. V lost 4 bases, J lost 9 bases, and 13 bases stayed unmatched. The CDR3 length is 16 residues.

This clone is a singleton in its sample. The rearrangement joins TRBV5-1 to TRBJ2-2, with 7 positions matching TRBD2. J was trimmed by 6 bases and V by 4 bases; bases with no gene match: 9. The CDR3 spans 15 residues. Germline V lookup: CDR1 SGHRS, CDR2 YFSETQ. Here the CDR3 reads CASSPRSGRAGELFF. The DNA of the CDR3 is TGCGCCAGCAGCCCCCGTTCAGGGAGGGCCGGGGAGCTGTTTTTT.

This clone was counted once. The chain links TRBV2 to TRBJ1-2; TRBD1 is a possible D gene (5 bases). This CDR3 has 14 amino acids. Germline V gene lookup returns CDR1 SNHLY and CDR2 FYNNEI. V was pared by 6 bases and J by 2 bases, with 13 bases between. CDR3 residues: CASSSQGFNYGYTF. The CDR3 bases are TGTGCCAGCAGCTCCCAGGGTTTCAACTATGGCTACACCTTC.

This chain joins TRBV19 and TRBJ2-2, with a possible D match to TRBD1 (6 bases). With 6 bases removed from V and 1 base from J, the gap between germline ends came to 12 bases. The CDR3 consists of 15 residues. The V gene's germline CDR1 is LNHDA and CDR2 SQIVND (reference sequence). The CDR3 coding sequence is TGTGCCAGTAGAGTTGGGGGCCTGAACACCGGGGAGCTGTTTTTT. Translation: CASRVGGLNTGELFF.

V gene TRBV7-2 combines with J gene TRBJ1-6; D is possibly TRBD1 (6 bases). This CDR3 is 16 amino acids long. Germline values: CDR1 SGHTA, CDR2 FQGNSA. V shed 5 bases and J shed 7 bases, with 18 bases lying between them. The CDR3 loop reads CASSENRGGRNSPLHF. The CDR3 region has the DNA TGTGCCAGCAGCGAAAACCGGGGGGGGCGGAATTCACCCCTCCACTTT.

This clone was seen a single time. The V and J genes are TRBV28 and TRBJ2-1, with a weak D call TRBD2 (6 bases). V dropped 1 base and J dropped 0 bases, with 10 bases sitting between them. Germline CDR1 reads MDHEN; CDR2 reads SYDVKM. The CDR3 length is 16 residues. The CDR3 loop is CASSLFSGSSYNEQFF. CDR3 DNA sequence: TGTGCCAGCAGTTTATTCTCCGGGAGCTCCTACAATGAGCAGTTCTTC.

This clone was detected once. The V and J genes are TRBV6-6 and TRBJ1-2; 8 bases are shared with TRBD1. This CDR3 region has 19 residues. The trim removed 5 bases at V and 6 bases at J, leaving 23 bases unmatched. Germline V gene data show CDR1 as MNHNY and CDR2 as SVGAGI (reference sequence). The CDR3 DNA reads TGTGCCAGCAGTCCTACAGGGCCCGGTCGGACAGGGTGGCTAGATGGCTACACCTTC. It is translated as CASSPTGPGRTGWLDGYTF.

This clone was seen only once. The chain joins TRBV2 to TRBJ2-5; TRBD2 aligns across 7 bases. Germline V gene sequence: CDR1 SNHLY, CDR2 FYNNEI. V trimming: 6 bases; J trimming: 14 bases; junction bases outside the gene matches: 15. CDR3 length: 13 amino acids. CDR3 sequence reads: CASRPLGWGGDYF. CDR3 coding DNA: TGTGCCAGCAGACCGCTCGGGTGGGGAGGGGATTACTTC.